The next 4 T cell receptor beta chains were all read from a single sample in a study of tumor-infiltrating lymphocytes in primary liver carcinoma. Co-extraction yielded RNA and DNA from about 20-30 mg of unsorted bulk tissue. Production of TCR beta cDNA used around 460 ng total RNA together with a constant-region primer. Three nested multiplex PCR rounds of slightly modified ARM-PCR generated TCR beta libraries. Researchers ran the first two PCR rounds for roughly 10 cycles each with TRBV1-TRBV30 forward primers and a C-beta reverse primer. TCRdb independently ran MiXCR on the multiplex PCR reads; one entry per CDR3 protein. The sample shows 90,000 to 100,000 distinct CDR3 sequences, about three quarters of them seen only once. Sequences were obtained from liver tumor tissue from sampling region 5. Subset noted: tumor region T5, tumor centre. The receptors were gathered from a woman aged 55-70 years with primary liver carcinoma and hepatitis B virus infection.

This clonotype was observed many times. This chain links TRBV6-6 with TRBJ1-5; D unresolved. This CDR3 contains 16 residues. The V gene lost 7 bases and the J gene lost 11 bases, with 27 bases spanning the gap. Looked up from germline, CDR1 is MNHNY and CDR2 is SVGAGI (reference sequence). The CDR3 DNA follows: TGTGCCAGCAACCTCGCCCCTCCTCCCCCCATGCCGGCCCAGCATTTT. This gives the protein CASNLAPPPPMPAQHF.

In this sample, this clonotype turned up once. An end of the junction does not agree with germline; a read error may underlie this. The gene calls are TRBV4-1 and TRBJ1-2; possible D gene TRBD1, 5 bases. The CDR3 covers 16 residues. The germline V gene encodes CDR1 MGHRA and CDR2 YSYEKL. The CDR3 spells CANSQDQWTKSGGYTF. As DNA, the CDR3 is TGCGCCAACAGCCAAGATCAATGGACAAAATCGGGTGGCTACACCTTC.

In regard to this clonotype: A read error is possible here, since a much larger clone lies one base away. This chain connects TRBV6-1 to TRBJ2-7; possibly TRBD1 for D (5 bases). Germline values: CDR1 MNHNS, CDR2 SASEGT. CDR3 length equals 14 residues. This CDR3 reads CAGSEGGAPSVQYF. In nucleotides, the CDR3 is TGTGCCGGCAGTGAAGGTGGGGCCCCGTCCGTGCAGTACTTC.

A note on this clonotype: Its ends do not fully match the called genes, so a read error is possible. The V gene is TRBV11-2, the J gene TRBJ1-1, with a weak D call TRBD1 (5 bases). The CDR3 is 14 residues long. Per the germline V gene, CDR1 is SGHAT and CDR2 is FQNNGV. The CDR3 nucleotides read TGTGTCAGCAGATTCAGGGTTACGAACACCGAAGCTTTCTTT. Protein sequence: CVSRFRVTNTEAFF.